The 8 T cell receptor beta chains below were found in one sample sequenced in a study of T cells expressing NK-cell markers. TCRdb reprocessed the 5' RACE reads, keeping one entry per CDR3 protein, no DNA. Its table lists about 550,000 distinct CDR3 sequences. The sample taken for sequencing was blood T cells: a sorted CD56 or NKG2C T cell subset, CD4+ or CD8+ T cells, or bulk PBMC T cells (not recorded which). The source of these receptors is a man aged 18 to 29 in good health.

The chain combines TRBV29-1 with TRBJ1-1. The germline V gene encodes CDR1 SQVTM and CDR2 ANQGSEA. CDR3 length: 11 amino acids. The CDR3 region is CSVDQQFVAFF.

The chain couples TRBV5-1 to TRBJ2-4. The germline CDR1 and CDR2 sequences are SGHRS and YFSETQ. The length of the CDR3 is 13 residues. The CDR3 reads CASSLDRVNIQYF.

The chain combines TRBV4-3 with TRBJ2-7. The CDR3 is 15 amino acids. From germline, CDR1 is LGHNA and CDR2 YSLEER. The CDR3 reads CASSQVNSGTYEQYF.

The chain employs TRBV7-6 and TRBJ2-4; TCRdb selects TRBD2, and the lack of DNA leaves this call unchecked. The germline V gene has CDR1 SGHVS and CDR2 FNYEAQ. This CDR3 comprises 15 residues. CDR3 sequence: CASSLLTSGKDIQYF.

J is TRBJ2-5 and V is TRBV30; without DNA, the TCRdb call of TRBD2 cannot be checked. CDR1 is GTSNPN, CDR2 SVGIG, per germline (reference sequence). This CDR3 has 13 residues. The CDR3 here is CAWSAAGEETQYF. Combining the CDR3 with reference TRBV30 and TRBJ2-5 gives the whole variable domain SQTIHQWPATLVQPVGSPLSLECTVEGTSNPNLYWYRQAAGRGLQLLFYSVGIGQISSEVPQNLSASRPQDRQFILSSKKLLLSDSGFYLCAWSAAGEETQYFGPGTRLLVL.

The chain combines TRBV18 with TRBJ2-7; lacking DNA, the TRBD2 call made by TCRdb goes unchecked. CDR1 and CDR2 from the germline V gene are KGHSH and LQKENI. The CDR3 loop spans 15 amino acids. CDR3 region: CASSPREVLSYEQYF.

V is TRBV5-6 and J is TRBJ2-1. Germline V gene data show CDR1 as SGHDT and CDR2 as YYEEEE. CDR3 length equals 11 residues. The CDR3 reads CASSLGPVAFF.

V usage is TRBV11-1 and J usage is TRBJ2-5; TCRdb designates TRBD1, a call that cannot be tested without DNA. The CDR3 is 18 amino acids. CDR1 is SGHAT, CDR2 FQDESV, per germline (reference sequence). The CDR3 loop is CASSLAVGTGSVRRTQYF.